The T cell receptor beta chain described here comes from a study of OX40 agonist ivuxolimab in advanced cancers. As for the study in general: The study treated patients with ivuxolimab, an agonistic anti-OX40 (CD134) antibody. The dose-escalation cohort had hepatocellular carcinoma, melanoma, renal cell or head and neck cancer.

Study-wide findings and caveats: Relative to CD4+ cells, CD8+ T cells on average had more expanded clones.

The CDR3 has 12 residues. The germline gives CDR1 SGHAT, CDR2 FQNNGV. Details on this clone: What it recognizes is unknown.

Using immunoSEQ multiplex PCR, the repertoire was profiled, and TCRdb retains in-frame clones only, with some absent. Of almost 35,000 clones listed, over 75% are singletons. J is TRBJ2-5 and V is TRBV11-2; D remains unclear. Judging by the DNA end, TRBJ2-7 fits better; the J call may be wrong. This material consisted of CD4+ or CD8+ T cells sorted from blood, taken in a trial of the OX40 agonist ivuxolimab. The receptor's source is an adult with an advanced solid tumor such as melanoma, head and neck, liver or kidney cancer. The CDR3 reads CASSRTEYEQYF. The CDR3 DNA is TGTGCCAGCAGCCGGACCGAATACGAGCAGTACTTC.